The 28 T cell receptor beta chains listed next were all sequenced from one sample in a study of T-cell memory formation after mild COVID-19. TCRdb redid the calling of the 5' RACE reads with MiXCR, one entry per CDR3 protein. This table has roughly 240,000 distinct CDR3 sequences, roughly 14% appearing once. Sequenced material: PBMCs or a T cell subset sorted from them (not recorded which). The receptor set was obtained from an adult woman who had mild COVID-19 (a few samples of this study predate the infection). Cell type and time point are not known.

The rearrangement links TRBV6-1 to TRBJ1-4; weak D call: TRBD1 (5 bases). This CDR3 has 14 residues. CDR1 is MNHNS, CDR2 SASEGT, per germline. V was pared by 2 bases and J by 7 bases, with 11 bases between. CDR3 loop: CASSEHGTGEKLFF. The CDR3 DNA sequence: TGTGCCAGCAGTGAACACGGGACGGGTGAAAAACTGTTTTTT.

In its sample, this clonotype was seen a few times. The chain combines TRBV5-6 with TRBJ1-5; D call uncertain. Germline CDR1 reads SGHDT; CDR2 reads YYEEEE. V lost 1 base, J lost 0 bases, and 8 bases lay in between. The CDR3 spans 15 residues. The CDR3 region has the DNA TGTGCCAGCAGCTTGATGGGCTATAGCAATCAGCCCCAGCATTTT. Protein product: CASSLMGYSNQPQHF. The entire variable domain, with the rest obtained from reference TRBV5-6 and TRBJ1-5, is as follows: DAGVTQSPTHLIKTRGQQVTLRCSPKSGHDTVSWYQQALGQGPQFIFQYYEEEERQRGNFPDRFSGHQFPNYSSELNVNALLLGDSALYLCASSLMGYSNQPQHFGDGTRLSIL.

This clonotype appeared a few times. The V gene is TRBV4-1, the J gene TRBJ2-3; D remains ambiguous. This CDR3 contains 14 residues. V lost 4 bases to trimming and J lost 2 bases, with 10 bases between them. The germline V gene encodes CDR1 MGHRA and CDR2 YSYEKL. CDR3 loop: CASSLGSTTDTQYF. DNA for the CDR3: TGCGCCAGCAGCCTGGGGTCCACCACAGATACGCAGTATTTT.

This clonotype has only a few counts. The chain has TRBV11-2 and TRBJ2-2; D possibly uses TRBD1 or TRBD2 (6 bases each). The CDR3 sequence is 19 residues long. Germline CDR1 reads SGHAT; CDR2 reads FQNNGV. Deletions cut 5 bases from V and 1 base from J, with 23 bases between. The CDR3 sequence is CASSRVLGRTVRNTGELFF. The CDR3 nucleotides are TGTGCCAGCAGCCGCGTGTTGGGGAGGACAGTTAGGAACACCGGGGAGCTGTTTTTT.

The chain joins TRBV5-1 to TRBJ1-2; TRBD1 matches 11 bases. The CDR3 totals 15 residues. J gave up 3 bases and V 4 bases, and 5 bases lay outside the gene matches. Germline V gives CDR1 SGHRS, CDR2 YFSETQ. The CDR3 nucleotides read TGCGCCAGCAGCGCAGGACAGGGGGCTCACTATGGCTACACCTTC. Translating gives CASSAGQGAHYGYTF.

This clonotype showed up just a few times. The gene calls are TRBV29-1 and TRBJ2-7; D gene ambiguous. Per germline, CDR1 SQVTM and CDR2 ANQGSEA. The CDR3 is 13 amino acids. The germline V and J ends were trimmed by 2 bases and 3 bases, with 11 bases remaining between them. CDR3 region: CSVEKGSGYEQYF. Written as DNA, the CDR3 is TGCAGCGTTGAAAAGGGTTCTGGCTACGAGCAGTACTTC.

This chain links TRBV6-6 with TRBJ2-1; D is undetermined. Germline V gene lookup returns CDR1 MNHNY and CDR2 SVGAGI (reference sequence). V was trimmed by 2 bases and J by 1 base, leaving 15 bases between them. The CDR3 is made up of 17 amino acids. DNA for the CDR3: TGTGCCAGCAGTTACGCGGTTGAGCTCGGGTCCTACAATGAGCAGTTCTTC. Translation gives CASSYAVELGSYNEQFF.

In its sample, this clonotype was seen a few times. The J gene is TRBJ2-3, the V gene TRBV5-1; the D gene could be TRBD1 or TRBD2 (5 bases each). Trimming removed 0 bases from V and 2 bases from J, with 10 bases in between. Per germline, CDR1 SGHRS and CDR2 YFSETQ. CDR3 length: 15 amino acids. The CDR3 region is CASSLEWGPTDTQYF. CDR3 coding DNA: TGCGCCAGCAGCTTGGAGTGGGGACCCACAGATACGCAGTATTTT.

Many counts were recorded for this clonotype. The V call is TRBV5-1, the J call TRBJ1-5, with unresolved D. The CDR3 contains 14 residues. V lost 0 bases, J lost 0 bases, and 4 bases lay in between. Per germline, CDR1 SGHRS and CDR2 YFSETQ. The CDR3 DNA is TGCGCCAGCAGCTTGGGACCTAGCAATCAGCCCCAGCATTTT. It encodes CASSLGPSNQPQHF.

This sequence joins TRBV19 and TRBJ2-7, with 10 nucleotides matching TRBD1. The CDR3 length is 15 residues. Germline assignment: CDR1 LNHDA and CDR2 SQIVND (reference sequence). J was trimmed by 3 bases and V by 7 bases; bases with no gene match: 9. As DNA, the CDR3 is TGTGCCAGTACCATCGCAGGACAGGGGGTCTACGAGCAGTACTTC. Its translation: CASTIAGQGVYEQYF.

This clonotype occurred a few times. The CDR3 DNA follows: TGTGCCACCACTATTGTCCCCCCAATCGGCGACGAGCAGTACTTC. Its translation: CATTIVPPIGDEQYF. The rearrangement joins TRBV24-1 to TRBJ2-7; D is undetermined. The germline V and J ends were trimmed by 8 bases and 5 bases, with 21 bases remaining between them. In germline, CDR1 is KGHDR, CDR2 SFDVKD. The CDR3 consists of 15 residues.

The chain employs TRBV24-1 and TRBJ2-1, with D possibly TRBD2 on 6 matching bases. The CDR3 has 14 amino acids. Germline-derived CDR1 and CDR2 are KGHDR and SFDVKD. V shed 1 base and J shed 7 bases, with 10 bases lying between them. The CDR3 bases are TGTGCCACCAGTGATTTCGGGGGAGGTAATGAGCAGTTCTTC. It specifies CATSDFGGGNEQFF.

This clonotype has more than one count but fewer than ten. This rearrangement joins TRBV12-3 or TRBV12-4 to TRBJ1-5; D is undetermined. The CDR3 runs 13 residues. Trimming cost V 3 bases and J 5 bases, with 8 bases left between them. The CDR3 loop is CASSFSGYQPQHF. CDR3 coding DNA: TGTGCCAGCAGTTTTTCGGGTTATCAGCCCCAGCATTTT.

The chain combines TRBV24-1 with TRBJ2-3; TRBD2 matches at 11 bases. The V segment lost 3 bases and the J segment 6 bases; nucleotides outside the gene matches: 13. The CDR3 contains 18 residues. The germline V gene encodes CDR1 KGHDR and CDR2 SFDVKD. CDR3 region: CATSDLAGTSGSRDTQYF. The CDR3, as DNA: TGTGCCACCAGTGATCTTGCCGGGACTAGCGGCTCACGGGATACGCAGTATTTT.

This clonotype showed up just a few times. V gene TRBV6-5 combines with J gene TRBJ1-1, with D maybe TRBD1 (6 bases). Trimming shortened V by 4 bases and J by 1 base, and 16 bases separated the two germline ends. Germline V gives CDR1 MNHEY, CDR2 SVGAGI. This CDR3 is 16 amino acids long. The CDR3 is CASSSIRTATNTEAFF. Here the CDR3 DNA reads TGTGCCAGCAGTTCCATCAGGACAGCCACGAACACTGAAGCTTTCTTT.

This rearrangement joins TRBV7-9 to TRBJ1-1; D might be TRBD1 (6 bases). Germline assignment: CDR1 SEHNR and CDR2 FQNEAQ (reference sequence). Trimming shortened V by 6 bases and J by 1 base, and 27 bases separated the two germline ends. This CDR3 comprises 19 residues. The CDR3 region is CASSSALFRGRLQNTEAFF. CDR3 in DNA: TGTGCCAGCAGTTCGGCCCTTTTCCGGGGGCGCCTCCAGAACACTGAAGCTTTCTTT.

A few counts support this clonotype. CDR3 loop: CASSGQPLAKNIQYF. Written as DNA, the CDR3 is TGTGCCAGCAGTGGACAGCCTCTAGCCAAAAACATTCAGTACTTC. The rearrangement joins TRBV2 to TRBJ2-4, with D possibly being TRBD1 (5 bases). The CDR3 has 15 amino acids. V dropped 4 bases and J dropped 0 bases, with 10 bases sitting between them. Germline V gives CDR1 SNHLY, CDR2 FYNNEI.

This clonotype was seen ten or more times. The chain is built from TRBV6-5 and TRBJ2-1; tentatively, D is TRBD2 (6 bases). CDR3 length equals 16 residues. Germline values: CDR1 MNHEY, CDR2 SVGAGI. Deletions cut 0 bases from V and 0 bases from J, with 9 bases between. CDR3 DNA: TGTGCCAGCAGTTACTCTCTAGCGAGCTCCTACAATGAGCAGTTCTTC. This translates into CASSYSLASSYNEQFF.

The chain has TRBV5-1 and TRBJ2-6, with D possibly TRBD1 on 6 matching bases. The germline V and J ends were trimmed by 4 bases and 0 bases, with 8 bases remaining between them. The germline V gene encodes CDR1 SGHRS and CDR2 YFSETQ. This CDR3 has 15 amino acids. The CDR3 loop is CASSQGPSGANVLTF. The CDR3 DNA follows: TGCGCCAGCAGCCAGGGGCCCTCTGGGGCCAACGTCCTGACTTTC.

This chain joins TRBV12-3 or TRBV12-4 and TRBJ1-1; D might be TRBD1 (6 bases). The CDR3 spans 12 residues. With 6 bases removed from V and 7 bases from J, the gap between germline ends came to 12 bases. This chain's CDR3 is CASSLTGLEAFF. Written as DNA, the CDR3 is TGTGCCAGCAGCCTCACAGGGCTTGAAGCTTTCTTT.

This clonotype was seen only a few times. The CDR3 DNA sequence: TGTGCCATCAGTGAGTCGAGGGCAGGGGGCCCCAATCAGCCCCAGCATTTT. It specifies CAISESRAGGPNQPQHF. V usage is TRBV10-3 and J usage is TRBJ1-5, with 8 bases that match TRBD1. This CDR3 spans 17 amino acids. Germline CDR1 is ENHRY and CDR2 is SYGVKD. The ends lost 0 bases at V and 3 bases at J; junction bases unmatched: 7.

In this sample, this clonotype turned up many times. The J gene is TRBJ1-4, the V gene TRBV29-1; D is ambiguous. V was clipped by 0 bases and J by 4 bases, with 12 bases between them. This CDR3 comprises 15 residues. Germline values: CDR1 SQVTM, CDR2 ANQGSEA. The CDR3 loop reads CSVEDRGSFNEKLFF. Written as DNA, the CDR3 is TGCAGCGTTGAAGATCGCGGGTCCTTTAATGAAAAACTGTTTTTT.

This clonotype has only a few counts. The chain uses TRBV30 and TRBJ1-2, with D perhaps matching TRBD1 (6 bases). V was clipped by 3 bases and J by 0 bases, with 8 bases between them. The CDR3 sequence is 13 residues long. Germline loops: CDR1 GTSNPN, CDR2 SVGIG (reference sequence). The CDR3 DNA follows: TGTGCCTGGAGAAACAGGGCTAACTATGGCTACACCTTC. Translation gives CAWRNRANYGYTF. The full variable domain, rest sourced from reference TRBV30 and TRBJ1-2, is SQTIHQWPATLVQPVGSPLSLECTVEGTSNPNLYWYRQAAGRGLQLLFYSVGIGQISSEVPQNLSASRPQDRQFILSSKKLLLSDSGFYLCAWRNRANYGYTFGSGTRLTVV.

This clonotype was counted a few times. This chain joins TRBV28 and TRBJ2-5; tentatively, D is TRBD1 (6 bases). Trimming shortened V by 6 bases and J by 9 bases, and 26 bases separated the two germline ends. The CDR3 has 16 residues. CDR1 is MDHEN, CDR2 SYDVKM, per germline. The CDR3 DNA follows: TGTGCCAGCAGCCGAGGCCTCGCCGGGACAACCTTTTCCCAGTACTTC. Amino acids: CASSRGLAGTTFSQYF.

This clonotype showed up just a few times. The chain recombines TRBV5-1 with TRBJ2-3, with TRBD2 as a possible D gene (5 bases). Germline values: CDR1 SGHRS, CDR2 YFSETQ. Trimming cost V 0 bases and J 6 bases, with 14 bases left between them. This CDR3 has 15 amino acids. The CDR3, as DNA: TGCGCCAGCAGCTTGGCCGAGGGTAAGCGGGATACGCAGTATTTT. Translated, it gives CASSLAEGKRDTQYF.

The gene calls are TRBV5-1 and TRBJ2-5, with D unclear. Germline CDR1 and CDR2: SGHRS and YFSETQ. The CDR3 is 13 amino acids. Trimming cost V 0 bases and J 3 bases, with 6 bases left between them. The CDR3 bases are TGCGCCAGCAGCTTGGTGGGAAAAGAGACCCAGTACTTC. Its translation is CASSLVGKETQYF.

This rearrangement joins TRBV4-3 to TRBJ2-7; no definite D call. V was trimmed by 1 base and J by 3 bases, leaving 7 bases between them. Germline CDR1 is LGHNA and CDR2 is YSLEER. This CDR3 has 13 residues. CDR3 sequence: CASSQVRSYEQYF. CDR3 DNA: TGCGCCAGCAGCCAAGTTAGGAGCTACGAGCAGTACTTC.

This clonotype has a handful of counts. CDR3 protein: CASSPRQGGNTEAFF. The CDR3 coding sequence is TGTGCCAGCAGCCCCCGACAGGGAGGGAACACTGAAGCTTTCTTT. The chain is built from TRBV11-1 and TRBJ1-1, with 7 bases lining up with TRBD1. The CDR3 spans 15 residues. CDR1 is SGHAT and CDR2 is FQDESV in the germline V gene (reference sequence). V trimming: 5 bases; J trimming: 1 base; junction bases outside the gene matches: 7.